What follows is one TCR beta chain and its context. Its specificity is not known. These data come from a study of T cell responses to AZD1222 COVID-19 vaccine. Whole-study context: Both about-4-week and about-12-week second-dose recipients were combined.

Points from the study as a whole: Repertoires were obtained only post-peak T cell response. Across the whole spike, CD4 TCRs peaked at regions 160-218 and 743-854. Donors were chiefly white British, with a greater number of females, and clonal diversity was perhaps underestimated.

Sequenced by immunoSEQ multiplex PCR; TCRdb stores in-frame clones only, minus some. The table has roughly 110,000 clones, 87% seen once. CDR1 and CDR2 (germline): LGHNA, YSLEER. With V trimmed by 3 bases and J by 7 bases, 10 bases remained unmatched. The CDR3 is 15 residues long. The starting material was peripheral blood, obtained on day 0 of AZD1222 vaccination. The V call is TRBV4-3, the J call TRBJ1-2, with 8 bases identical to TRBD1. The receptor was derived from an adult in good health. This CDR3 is CASSHGGQGEFGYTF. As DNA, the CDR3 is TGCGCCAGCAGCCATGGTGGACAGGGAGAATTTGGCTACACCTTC.